Described below is a single T cell receptor beta chain sequence and its context. The antigen is not known. The CDR3 sequence is 14 residues long. The V and J ends lost 4 bases and 1 base respectively, with 10 bases between them. The germline V gene has CDR1 MDHEN and CDR2 SYDVKM. These data come from a study of OX40 agonist ivuxolimab in advanced cancers. The wider study: Partial responses were observed in three patients, of whom one had hepatocellular carcinoma and two had cutaneous melanoma.

Blood was sampled at baseline, cycle 4 day 1, and cycle 7 day 1. The method was immunoSEQ multiplex PCR; TCRdb's version includes in-frame clones alone and lacks a portion of them. The table lists 20,000 or so clones, around three quarters of them singletons. General study findings and limits: The average count of expanded clones was higher among CD8+ T cells than among CD4+.

The rearrangement uses TRBV28 and TRBJ1-1, with no clear D. This specimen consisted of CD4+ or CD8+ T cells sorted from blood, obtained in a trial of the OX40 agonist ivuxolimab. The sequence came from an adult with an advanced solid tumor such as melanoma, head and neck, liver or kidney cancer. CDR3 in amino acids: CASSYQETNTEAFF. The CDR3 DNA follows: TGTGCCAGCAGTTACCAGGAGACGAACACTGAAGCTTTCTTT.